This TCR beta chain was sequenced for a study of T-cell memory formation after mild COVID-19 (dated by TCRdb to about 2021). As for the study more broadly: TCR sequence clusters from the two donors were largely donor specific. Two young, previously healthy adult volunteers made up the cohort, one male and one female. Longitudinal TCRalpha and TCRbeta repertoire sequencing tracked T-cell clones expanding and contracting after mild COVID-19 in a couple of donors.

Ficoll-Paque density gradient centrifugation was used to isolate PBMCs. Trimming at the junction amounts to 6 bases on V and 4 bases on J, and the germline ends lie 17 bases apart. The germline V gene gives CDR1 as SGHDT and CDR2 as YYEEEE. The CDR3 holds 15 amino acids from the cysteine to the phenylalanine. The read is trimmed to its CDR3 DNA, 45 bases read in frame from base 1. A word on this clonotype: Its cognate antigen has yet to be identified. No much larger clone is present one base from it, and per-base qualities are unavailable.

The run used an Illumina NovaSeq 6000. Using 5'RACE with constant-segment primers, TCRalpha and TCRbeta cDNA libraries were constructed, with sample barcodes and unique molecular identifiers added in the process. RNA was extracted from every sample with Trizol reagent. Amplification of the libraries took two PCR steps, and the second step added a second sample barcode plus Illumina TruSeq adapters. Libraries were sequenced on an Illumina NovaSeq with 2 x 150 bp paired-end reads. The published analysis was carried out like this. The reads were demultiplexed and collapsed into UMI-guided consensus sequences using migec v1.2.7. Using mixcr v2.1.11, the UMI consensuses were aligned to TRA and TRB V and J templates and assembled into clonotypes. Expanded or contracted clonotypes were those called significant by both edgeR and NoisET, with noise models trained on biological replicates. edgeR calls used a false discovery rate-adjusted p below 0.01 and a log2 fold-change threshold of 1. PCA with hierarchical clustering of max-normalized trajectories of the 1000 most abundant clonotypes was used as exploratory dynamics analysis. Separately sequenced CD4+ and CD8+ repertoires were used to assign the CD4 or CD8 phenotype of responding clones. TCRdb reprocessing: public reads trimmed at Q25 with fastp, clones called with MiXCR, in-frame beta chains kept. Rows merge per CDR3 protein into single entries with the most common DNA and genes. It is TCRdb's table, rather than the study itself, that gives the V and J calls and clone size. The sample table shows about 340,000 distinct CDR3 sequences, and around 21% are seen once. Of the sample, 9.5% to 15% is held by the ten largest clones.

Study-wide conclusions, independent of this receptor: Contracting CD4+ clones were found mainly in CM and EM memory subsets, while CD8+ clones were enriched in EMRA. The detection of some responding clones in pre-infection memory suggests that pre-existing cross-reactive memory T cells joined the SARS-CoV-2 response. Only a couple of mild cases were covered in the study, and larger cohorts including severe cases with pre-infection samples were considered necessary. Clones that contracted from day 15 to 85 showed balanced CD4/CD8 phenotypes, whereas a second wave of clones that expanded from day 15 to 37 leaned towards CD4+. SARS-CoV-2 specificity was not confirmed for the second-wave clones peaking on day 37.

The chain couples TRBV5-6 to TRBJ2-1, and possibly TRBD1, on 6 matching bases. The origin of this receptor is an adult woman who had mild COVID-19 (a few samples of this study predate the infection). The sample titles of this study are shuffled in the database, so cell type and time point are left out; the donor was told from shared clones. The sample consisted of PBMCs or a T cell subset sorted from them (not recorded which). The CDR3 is CASTPEPDSYNEQFF. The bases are TGTGCCAGCACCCCCGAACCGGACAGTTACAATGAGCAGTTCTTC.